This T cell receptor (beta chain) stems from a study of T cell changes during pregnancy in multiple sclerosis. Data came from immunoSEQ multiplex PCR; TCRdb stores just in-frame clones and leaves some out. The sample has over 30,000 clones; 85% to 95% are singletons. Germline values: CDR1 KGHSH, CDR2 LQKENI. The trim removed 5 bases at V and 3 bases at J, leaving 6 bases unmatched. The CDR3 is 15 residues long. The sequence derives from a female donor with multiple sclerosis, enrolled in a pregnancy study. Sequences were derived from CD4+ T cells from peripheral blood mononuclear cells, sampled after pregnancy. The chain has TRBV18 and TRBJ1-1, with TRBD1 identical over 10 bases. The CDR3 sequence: CASSTDRGQDTEAFF. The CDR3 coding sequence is TGTGCCAGCTCAACAGACAGGGGGCAGGACACTGAAGCTTTCTTT.